The 18 T cell receptor beta chains below come from one sample, sequenced in a study of blood T cell repertoires in COVID-19. Produced via immunoSEQ multiplex PCR; TCRdb's table is partial and in-frame only. The sample has approximately 200,000 clones, less than 80% seen once. Source material: peripheral blood. These receptors were taken from a woman between 50 and 59 years old with acute or convalescent COVID-19.

V is TRBV11-2 and J is TRBJ2-7, with 12 positions matching TRBD2. V lost 3 bases and J lost 3; bases outside the gene matches: 9. This CDR3 is built from 17 residues. From germline, CDR1 is SGHAT and CDR2 FQNNGV. CDR3 in amino acids: CASSFRLAGAGGYEQYF. The DNA of the CDR3 is TGTGCCAGCAGCTTTCGACTAGCGGGAGCCGGCGGCTACGAGCAGTACTTC.

A few counts support this clone. This chain connects TRBV6-5 to TRBJ2-1, with 9 bases lining up with TRBD1. Germline assignment: CDR1 MNHEY and CDR2 SVGAGI. V shed 7 bases, J shed 10 bases, and the junction held 11 bases outside the gene matches. The CDR3 totals 14 residues. Here the CDR3 reads CASTPPGTGREQFF. The CDR3 DNA reads as TGTGCCAGCACCCCCCCTGGGACAGGGCGGGAGCAGTTCTTC.

The rearrangement joins TRBV25-1 to TRBJ1-1; maybe TRBD1 (5 bases). The CDR3 has 13 amino acids. CDR1 and CDR2 from the germline V gene are MGHDK and SYGVNS. V dropped 2 bases and J dropped 1 base, with 5 bases sitting between them. The DNA of the CDR3 is TGTGCCAGCAGTGAACAGGGGAACACTGAAGCTTTCTTT. Translated: CASSEQGNTEAFF.

Comments on this clone: Additional DNA sequences in this sample encode the identical CDR3. The rearrangement uses TRBV10-3 and TRBJ2-7; TRBD2 aligns across 11 bases. Germline loops: CDR1 ENHRY, CDR2 SYGVKD. The J segment lost 0 bases and the V segment lost 6 bases, leaving 7 bases of the junction unmatched. The CDR3 spans 16 residues. The CDR3 DNA reads as TGTGCCATCAGCGAGGGACTAGCGGACCTCTCCTACGAGCAGTACTTC. Translated, it gives CAISEGLADLSYEQYF.

This clone was counted once. The chain uses TRBV27 and TRBJ2-6; 10 nucleotides agree with TRBD1. V shed 4 bases, J shed 0 bases, and the junction held 6 bases outside the gene matches. Germline V lookup: CDR1 MNHEY, CDR2 SMNVEV (reference sequence). The CDR3 runs to 18 residues. Here the CDR3 reads CASSYRDRGLSGANVLTF. The DNA for the CDR3 is TGTGCCAGCAGTTATCGGGACAGGGGCCTCTCTGGGGCCAACGTCCTGACTTTC. The complete variable domain, with remaining parts taken from reference TRBV27 and TRBJ2-6, reads EAQVTQNPRYLITVTGKKLTVTCSQNMNHEYMSWYRQDPGLGLRQIYYSMNVEVTDKGDVPEGYKVSRKEKRNFPLILESPSPNQTSLYFCASSYRDRGLSGANVLTFGAGSRLTVL.

V usage is TRBV18 and J usage is TRBJ2-5, with a possible D match to TRBD1 (6 bases). CDR1 KGHSH and CDR2 LQKENI come from the germline V gene. This CDR3 region has 15 residues. Trimming removed 6 bases from V and 3 bases from J, with 17 bases in between. The CDR3 spells CASSLPGTTKETQYF. DNA for the CDR3: TGTGCCAGCTCCCTACCCGGGACAACTAAAGAGACCCAGTACTTC.

Turning to this clone: Germline is not matched at one junction end, which may reflect a read error. The J gene is TRBJ1-1, the V gene TRBV5-4; D uncertain. The CDR3 totals 11 residues. The germline gives CDR1 SGHNT, CDR2 YYREEE (reference sequence). CDR3 sequence reads: CASSLAYSSSF. The CDR3 bases are TGTGCCAGCAGCTTGGCTTACTCATCCTCATTT.

This clone appeared a few times. The chain couples TRBV28 to TRBJ1-3; D perhaps matches TRBD1 (6 bases). V was shortened by 5 bases and J by 0 bases, with 11 bases between the two germline ends. CDR3 length equals 15 residues. CDR1 and CDR2 from the germline V gene are MDHEN and SYDVKM. CDR3 DNA: TGTGCCAGCAGTATTATAGGGGGCTCTGGAAACACCATATATTTT. Amino acids: CASSIIGGSGNTIYF.

The genes are TRBV6-5 and TRBJ2-2; D uncertain. The V end was cut by 5 bases, the J end by 4 bases, with 14 bases between. CDR1 is MNHEY, CDR2 SVGAGI, per germline. This CDR3 contains 15 residues. The CDR3 loop is CASSLGTVVTGELFF. CDR3 nucleotide sequence: TGTGCCAGCAGTCTTGGCACAGTGGTCACCGGGGAGCTGTTTTTT.

The genes are TRBV9 and TRBJ2-3; 8 nucleotides line up with TRBD2. The CDR3 spans 17 residues. CDR1 and CDR2 (germline): SGDLS, YYNGEE. Trimming took 0 bases from V and 2 from J; bases not matched to a gene: 8. CDR3 DNA: TGTGCCAGCAGCGTAGGTATGGCGGGGGGACCCACAGATACGCAGTATTTT. Translation gives CASSVGMAGGPTDTQYF.

This CDR3 is CASSQASGGAYEQYF. CDR3 nucleotides: TGTGCCAGCAGCCAAGCGAGCGGGGGAGCCTACGAGCAGTACTTC. The chain is built from TRBV3-1 (or the pseudogene TRBV3-2) and TRBJ2-7, with TRBD2 matching 8 bases. The length of the CDR3 is 15 residues. CDR1 and CDR2 from the germline V gene are LGHDT and YNNKEL (reference sequence). V lost 1 base to trimming and J lost 2 bases; unmatched junction nucleotides: 4.

This clone was observed once. The chain joins TRBV3-1 (or the pseudogene TRBV3-2) to TRBJ2-7; TRBD1 matches 8 bases. Germline V gene sequence: CDR1 LGHDT, CDR2 YNNKEL (reference sequence). Trimming removed 4 bases from V and 2 bases from J; junction bases left unmatched: 19. This CDR3 region has 19 residues. The CDR3 sequence is CASSLTRWGKGQDPYEQYF. The CDR3, as DNA: TGTGCCAGCAGCCTAACAAGATGGGGAAAGGGACAGGATCCCTACGAGCAGTACTTC.

This chain links TRBV11-2 with TRBJ2-7, with D maybe TRBD1 (6 bases). Trimming removed 1 base from V and 3 bases from J, with 13 bases in between. The germline V gene encodes CDR1 SGHAT and CDR2 FQNNGV. The CDR3 sequence is 15 residues long. The CDR3: CASSLGRTAFYEQYF. The CDR3 bases are TGTGCCAGCAGCTTAGGTCGGACAGCTTTCTACGAGCAGTACTTC. Together with reference TRBV11-2 and TRBJ2-7, the CDR3 gives the full variable domain: EAGVAQSPRYKIIEKRQSVAFWCNPISGHATLYWYQQILGQGPKLLIQFQNNGVVDDSQLPKDRFSAERLKGVDSTLKIQPAKLEDSAVYLCASSLGRTAFYEQYFGPGTRLTVT.

The chain couples TRBV4-3 to TRBJ2-1, with D perhaps TRBD2 (5 bases). The CDR3 has 14 residues. Germline CDR1 is LGHNA and CDR2 is YSLEER. V lost 0 bases to trimming and J lost 7 bases, with 10 bases between them. This CDR3 reads CASSQDRGGNEQFF. The CDR3, as DNA: TGCGCCAGCAGCCAAGATCGAGGAGGTAATGAGCAGTTCTTC.

J is TRBJ1-1 and V is TRBV7-2; D perhaps matches TRBD1 (5 bases). The CDR3 has 16 residues. Germline V gene sequence: CDR1 SGHTA, CDR2 FQGNSA. V was cut by 1 base and J by 5 bases, with 17 bases left in between. The CDR3 nucleotides read TGTGCCAGCAGCTTAGAACCCATTACAGGAAGGACTGAAGCTTTCTTT. It encodes CASSLEPITGRTEAFF.

The rearrangement joins TRBV2 to TRBJ2-1; tentative D call: TRBD2 (5 bases). Germline V lookup: CDR1 SNHLY, CDR2 FYNNEI. Trimming left V 7 bases short and J 3 bases short, with 10 bases between. The CDR3 contains 13 residues. CDR3 in DNA: TGTGCCAGCATAACTAGGGACTACAATGAGCAGTTCTTC. Translation: CASITRDYNEQFF.

The chain has TRBV11-2 and TRBJ1-2; 7 bases are a match to TRBD1. The length of the CDR3 is 14 residues. Per germline, CDR1 SGHAT and CDR2 FQNNGV. The junction had 6 bases not matched to a gene; V was cut back by 4 bases and J by 4 bases. The CDR3 sequence: CASSYTQGTYGYTF. The CDR3 DNA follows: TGTGCCAGCAGCTATACACAGGGGACCTATGGCTACACCTTC.

The V and J genes are TRBV7-2 and TRBJ2-7; D ambiguous. V lost 1 base and J lost 2, with 9 bases in between. The CDR3 is 14 residues long. Germline V CDR1 and CDR2: SGHTA, FQGNSA. This CDR3 is CASSLDRQAYEQYF. In DNA form, the CDR3 reads TGTGCCAGCAGCTTAGACCGACAAGCCTACGAGCAGTACTTC.